Detailed here is one T cell receptor (beta chain). The CDR3 totals 17 residues. V trimming: 3 bases; J trimming: 0 bases; junction bases outside the gene matches: 6. Germline-derived CDR1 and CDR2 are SNHLY and FYNNEI. This sample was taken from a study of blood T cell repertoires in COVID-19. Clones were sequenced by immunoSEQ multiplex PCR, and TCRdb holds only the in-frame ones, with some missing. The sample contains 180,000 or so clones, nearly 90% of which appear only once. V gene TRBV2 combines with J gene TRBJ2-2; TRBD1 aligns across 8 bases. Sequencing was carried out using peripheral blood. The clonotype comes from a man aged 45 to 65 with acute or convalescent COVID-19. The CDR3 region has the DNA TGTGCCAGCAGTGATATGATACAGGGGGCGAACACCGGGGAGCTGTTTTTT. This encodes CASSDMIQGANTGELFF.